The TCR beta chain described here comes from a study of neurological immune-mediated disorders. Regarding the study as a whole: Levels of TCR clonal expansion peaked in HTLV-1-associated myelopathy and reached their lowest in multiple sclerosis, under those of healthy controls. None of the CDR3 amino acid sequences in expanded clones turned up in more than one subject, which points to private repertoires in all groups.

5'RACE employing 10-nucleotide random UMIs yielded the cDNA. MiXCR was run by TCRdb on the 5' RACE reads, yielding one entry per CDR3 protein. The sample carries under 40,000 distinct CDR3 sequences, roughly 7.3% recorded once. Stored at -80 C, 2 million PBMCs were the source of the unsorted libraries. This clonotype was recorded at least ten times. Its antigen is unknown. The sample was PBMCs. The clonotype comes from a woman between 40 and 55 years old in good health.

CDR3 region: CAISAKQGITGNTIYF. Here the CDR3 DNA reads TGTGCCATCAGCGCCAAACAGGGTATCACAGGAAACACCATATATTTT. The chain uses TRBV10-3 and TRBJ1-3; TRBD1 is a possible D gene (6 bases). The CDR3 totals 16 residues. Germline CDR1 is ENHRY and CDR2 is SYGVKD. Deletions cut 6 bases from V and 4 bases from J, with 19 bases between.